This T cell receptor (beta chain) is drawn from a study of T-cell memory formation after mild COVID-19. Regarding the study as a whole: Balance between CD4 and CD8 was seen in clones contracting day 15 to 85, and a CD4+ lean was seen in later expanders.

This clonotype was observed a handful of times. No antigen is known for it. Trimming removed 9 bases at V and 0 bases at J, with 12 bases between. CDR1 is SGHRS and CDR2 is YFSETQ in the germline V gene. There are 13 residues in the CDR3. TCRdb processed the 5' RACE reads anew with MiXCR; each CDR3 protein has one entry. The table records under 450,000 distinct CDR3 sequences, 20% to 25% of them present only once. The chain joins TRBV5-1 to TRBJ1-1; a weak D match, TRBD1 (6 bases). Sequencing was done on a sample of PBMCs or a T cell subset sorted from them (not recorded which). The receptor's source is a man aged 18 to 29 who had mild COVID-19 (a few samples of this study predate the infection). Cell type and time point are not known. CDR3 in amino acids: CATPDRMNTEAFF. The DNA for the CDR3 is TGCGCCACCCCGGACAGAATGAACACTGAAGCTTTCTTT.